This TCR beta chain emerged from a study of shared clonotypes between healthy human individuals (dated by TCRdb to the early 2020s). A note on the overall study: A couple of women and a few men aged 18 to 49 years were included in the cohort. For each donor, CD4 naive and CD4 memory were each run on three plates, CD8 naive on two plates, and CD8 memory on one plate. To estimate repertoire size and how much clonotypes are shared between individuals, the study performed deep sequencing of blood TCR repertoires from a few healthy adults. Different laboratories and diverse techniques were used to prepare libraries and sequence TCR repertoires, to increase sequencing depth and limit assay-specific biases. Each donor's leukapheresis produced roughly between roughly 0.85 and 9.5 billion PBMCs. Broader findings and caveats from the paper: Sharing across a handful of donors was observed for about 5% of naive CD4, less than 4% of naive CD8, 2% to 2.5% of memory CD4, and roughly 0.4% of memory CD8 clonotypes. Incomplete sequencing was indicated by rarefaction of sorted-subset datasets, despite the large sequencing depth. Compared with non-shared clonotypes, clonotypes shared by all four sorted-subset donors had higher generation probabilities. Pairwise subsampling led to the expectation that sequencing depth would affect the degree of clonotype sharing among donors. Sampling was restricted to blood, and TCR repertoires in tissue are likely to differ from TCR repertoires in blood. Larger estimated clonotype richness was generally found for naive subsets than for memory subsets. Because the study included a small number of donors, the genetic and exposure-history diversity represented was limited.

Using the deep immunoSEQ assay, multiplex PCR amplified TCR CDR3 regions from genomic DNA. Extracted genomic DNA from each cell subset was distributed evenly across all wells of several immunoSEQ 96-well plates, and each plate was treated as a replicate. Each replicate PCR for sorted subsets received roughly 0.2 ug genomic DNA, equal to roughly 33,000 T cell genomes. The purified libraries were quantified using a Qubit 3.0 fluorometer, sized with a Bioanalyzer 2100, and then quantified again using the KAPA Library Quantification kit. Each immunoSEQ 96-well plate was sequenced on its own single-read 150-cycle Illumina NextSeq 550 flow cell. The study's own analysis went as follows. The immunoSEQ output contained only junctional sequences without quality scores, so filtering could not match that applied to full-length reads. To assign V/J genes and CDR3, sequences were annotated using PyIR, a Python wrapper for IgBLAST v1.9, with IMGT germline references. Any read was removed if the V/J assignment was weak (E-value above 1e-6), the CDR3 was missing, or the read contained stop codons, out-of-frame junctions, or ambiguous translated residues. A V3J clonotype was defined by an identical inferred V gene, J gene, and CDR3 amino acid sequence. Percentage overlap between repertoires was calculated by dividing the number of shared unique clonotypes by the size of the smaller repertoire. Richness of each repertoire was evaluated using RTK rarefaction, the Chao1 estimator, and Recon v2.1 estimates of unobserved clonotypes. OLGA was used to compute generation probabilities for all TCRbeta clonotypes that the gDNA method yielded from a few donors. The immuneACCESS repertoire file appears here via TCRdb, limited to in-frame rearrangements. These files lack a portion of the clones; in checked studies, under half of the deficit traces to unresolved V genes, and the cause of the others is not known. Clonal size and the V and J genes are those of that table, whereas D and trimming came from the DNA. The sample table shows approximately 1.5 million clones, and about 98% are seen once. The ten largest clones take up about 0.45% of the sample.

Turning to this clone: The antigen it binds to is not known. No base quality information exists; no much larger clone differs at one position. Other nucleotide sequences from this sample produce the same CDR3.

In the germline V gene, CDR1 corresponds to MNHEY and CDR2 to SVGAGI. The CDR3 sequence holds 14 residues, the cysteine and phenylalanine included. Only the CDR3 part of the read is kept: 42 bases, read in frame from the first base. V and J are trimmed by 4 bases and 0 bases, and the gene matches miss 1 base of the junction. The donors were healthy, HIV-negative adults who had no recently reported acute infections or vaccinations. Only Caucasian adults living in Nashville, Tennessee, USA were represented among the donors. Magnetic negative selection was used to enrich CD4+ T cells, after which naive cells were positively selected on CD45RA and the negative fraction became the memory subset. After blood collection by leukapheresis, PBMCs were isolated using Ficoll-Histopaque density gradient centrifugation and then cryopreserved in the vapor phase of liquid nitrogen. Analytical flow cytometry was used to check the purity and quantity of every magnetically sorted T cell population. Genomic DNA was isolated from every sorted fraction and measured by UV absorbance on a Nanodrop 2000c.

The source of this sequence is a man aged 30-40 years in good health. Recombination joined TRBV6-5 with TRBJ2-3, with 7 bases matching TRBD2. Sequencing was performed on naive CD4+ T cells sorted from blood. The cell subset or site label of this sample denotes: CD45RA+ positively selected. The CDR3 sequence is CASSLAGSTDTQYF. The nucleotide sequence reads TGTGCCAGCAGTTTAGCGGGCAGCACAGATACGCAGTATTTT.